The sequence of this T cell receptor beta chain was determined in a study of regulatory T cells in long-lasting Graves disease. Study details: Patients with new Graves' disease had used antithyroid drugs below 3 months. Study conclusions and caveats: Persistent disease favored TRBV28, TRBJ1-2 and TRBJ2-5.

Arm-PCR of CDR3 regions with iRepertoire HTBI primers generated TCR beta libraries. MiXCR was run by TCRdb on the multiplex PCR reads, yielding one entry per CDR3 protein. The top ten clones hold around 11% of a sample with about 610,000 distinct CDR3 sequences, 15% to 20% of them seen once. The CDR3 is made up of 16 amino acids. CDR1 is SGHAT, CDR2 FQNNGV, per germline. Trimming at V came to 5 bases and at J to 7 bases, leaving 9 bases not matched to a gene. The sample holds a few counts of this clonotype. As yet, its antigen is unknown. Regarding time point: newly diagnosed GD, antithyroid drugs for less than 3 months. PBMC-extracted RNA yielded the TCR library. These same records also appear under a second study, on T cells in Graves' hyperthyroidism and ophthalmopathy.

This TCR was sampled from a man younger than 30 with Graves disease. The rearrangement uses TRBV11-2 and TRBJ1-6; TRBD1 agrees at 9 bases. The input for sequencing was peripheral blood mononuclear cells (PBMCs), taken at new diagnosis, from a patient treated with antithyroid drugs. This CDR3 reads CASSTLNRGRNSPLHF. CDR3 coding DNA: TGTGCCAGCAGCACCCTGAACAGGGGGCGAAATTCACCCCTCCACTTT.